This T cell receptor (beta chain) was obtained from a study of early T cells in non-severe SARS-CoV-2 infection. The CDR3 runs to 13 residues. V gave up 8 bases and J gave up 6 bases, with 14 bases separating them. The germline gives CDR1 WSHSY, CDR2 SAAADI. TCRdb analysed the 5' RACE reads with MiXCR anew, one entry per CDR3 protein. The sample gives some 56,000 distinct CDR3 sequences, roughly a tenth of which show up once; 6.5% is in the top ten. This clonotype was found many times. The chain recombines TRBV10-2 with TRBJ2-4; D may be TRBD2 (6 bases). Sample: whole blood. The origin of this receptor is an adult who was a healthcare worker with PCR-confirmed SARS-CoV-2 infection or an uninfected control (not recorded which). Written as DNA, the CDR3 is TGCGCCAGCTCGTCGGAGGGCGGAAACATTCAGTACTTC. It yields the protein CASSSEGGNIQYF.